This is a list of T cell receptor beta chains from one sample in a study of blood T cell repertoires in COVID-19. The method was immunoSEQ multiplex PCR; TCRdb's version includes in-frame clones alone and lacks a portion of them. Of some 300,000 clones listed, around 89% were seen once; the top ten hold around 1%. Sequencing input: peripheral blood. These TCRs come from a woman aged 40 to 50 with COVID-19, enrolled during active disease. Each CDR3 is given with its conserved first and last residue. A D gene is named only where the DNA matches it firmly.

d_gene	v_gene	j_gene	CDR3nt	CDR3aa
TRBD1	TRBV15	TRBJ2-7	TGTGCCACCAGCGGGGGACAGGCGCTCTACGAGCAGTACTTC	CATSGGQALYEQYF
TRBD2	TRBV19	TRBJ2-5	TGTGCCAGTAGTGTTCGCGGGAGCGCCGGGGAGACCCAGTACTTC	CASSVRGSAGETQYF
TRBD1	TRBV7-9	TRBJ1-1	TGTGCCAGCAGCTTCTACAGGGGGATTGAAGCTTTCTTT	CASSFYRGIEAFF
TRBD1	TRBV6-2/TRBV6-3	TRBJ1-5	TGTGCCAGCAGTCAAAGACAGGGAGCTAATCAGCCCCAGCATTTT	CASSQRQGANQPQHF
TRBD1	TRBV7-2	TRBJ1-2	TGTGCCAGCAGGCCAGACAGGGCCAAGGGCTACACCTTC	CASRPDRAKGYTF
NA	TRBV9	TRBJ1-4	TGTGCCAGCAGCGTAGATAGAGGGGGAAATGAAAAACTGTTTTTT	CASSVDRGGNEKLFF
NA	TRBV15	TRBJ1-6	TGTGCCACCAGCAGAGAAGGGAGTTCACCCCTCCACTTT	CATSREGSSPLHF
NA	TRBV27	TRBJ2-3	TGTGCCAGTTGGGACAAAAAGGACAGACTAAGGGCCACAGATACGCAGTATTTT	CASWDKKDRLRATDTQYF
TRBD1	TRBV28	TRBJ1-1	TGTGCCAGCAGTTCCTACAGGGGAGTCGCTGAAGCTTTCTTT	CASSSYRGVAEAFF
TRBD2	TRBV6-5	TRBJ2-2	TGTGCCAGCAGTTACCTCCCTAGCGGAGACACCGGGGAGCTGTTTTTT	CASSYLPSGDTGELFF
NA	TRBV29-1	TRBJ2-2	TGCAGCTTAATAACAGGGATATCAAACACCGGGGAGCTGTTTTTT	CSLITGISNTGELFF
NA	TRBV6-5	TRBJ1-2	TGTGCCAGCAGCGTACAGGGCGCCGTTAACTATGGCTACACCTTC	CASSVQGAVNYGYTF
TRBD2	TRBV15	TRBJ2-3	TGTGCCACCAGCAGAGATTTCGGGGGGGCCGGAGATACGCAGTATTTT	CATSRDFGGAGDTQYF
TRBD1	TRBV7-7	TRBJ2-2	TGTGCTAGCAGCTTAGTATCGGGGACAGGGGCCACCGGGGAGCTGTTTTTT	CASSLVSGTGATGELFF
TRBD1	TRBV2	TRBJ1-1	TGTGCCAGCAGTGAGCGTTCACCAGCCGGGACAGGGGGCGATAACACTGAAGCTTTCTTT	CASSERSPAGTGGDNTEAFF
TRBD1	TRBV29-1	TRBJ1-2	TGCAGCTTTGAGGGGACAGGAGGATCTAACTATGGCTACACCTTC	CSFEGTGGSNYGYTF